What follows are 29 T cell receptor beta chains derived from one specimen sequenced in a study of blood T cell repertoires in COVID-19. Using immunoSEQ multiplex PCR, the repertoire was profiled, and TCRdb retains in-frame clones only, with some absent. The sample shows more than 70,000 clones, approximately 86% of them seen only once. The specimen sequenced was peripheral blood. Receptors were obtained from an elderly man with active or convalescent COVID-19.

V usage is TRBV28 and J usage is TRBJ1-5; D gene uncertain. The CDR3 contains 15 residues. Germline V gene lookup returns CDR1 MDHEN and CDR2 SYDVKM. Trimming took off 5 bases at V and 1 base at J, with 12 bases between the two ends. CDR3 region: CASSPHSGSNQPQHF. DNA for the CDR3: TGTGCCAGCAGTCCCCATTCCGGGAGCAATCAGCCCCAGCATTTT.

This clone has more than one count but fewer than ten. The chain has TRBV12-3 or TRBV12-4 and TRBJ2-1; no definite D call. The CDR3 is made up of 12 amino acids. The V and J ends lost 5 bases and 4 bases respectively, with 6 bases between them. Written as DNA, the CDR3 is TGTGCCAGCAGTCCCCTTTACAATGAGCAGTTCTTC. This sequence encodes CASSPLYNEQFF.

CDR3 amino acids: CSVVQGNTEAFF. The DNA for the CDR3 is TGCAGCGTTGTACAGGGGAACACTGAAGCTTTCTTT. V usage is TRBV29-1 and J usage is TRBJ1-1, with D possibly matching TRBD1 (6 bases). Trimming shortened V by 4 bases and J by 1 base, and 7 bases separated the two germline ends. CDR1 and CDR2 (germline): SQVTM, ANQGSEA. This CDR3 has 12 amino acids. The variable domain in full, completed from reference TRBV29-1 and TRBJ1-1, reads SAVISQKPSRDICQRGTSLTIQCQVDSQVTMMFWYRQQPGQSLTLIATANQGSEATYESGFVIDKFPISRPNLTFSTLTVSNMSPEDSSIYLCSVVQGNTEAFFGQGTRLTVV.

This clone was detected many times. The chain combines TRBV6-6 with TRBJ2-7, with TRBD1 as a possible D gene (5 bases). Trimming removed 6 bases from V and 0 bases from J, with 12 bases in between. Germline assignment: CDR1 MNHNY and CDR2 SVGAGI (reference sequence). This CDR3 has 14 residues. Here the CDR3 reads CASSRDRNSYEQYF. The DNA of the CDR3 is TGTGCCAGCAGCCGAGACAGAAACTCCTACGAGCAGTACTTC.

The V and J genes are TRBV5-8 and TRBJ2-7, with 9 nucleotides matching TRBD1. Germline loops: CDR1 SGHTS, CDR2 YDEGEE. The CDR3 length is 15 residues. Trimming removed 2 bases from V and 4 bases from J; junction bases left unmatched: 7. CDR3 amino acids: CASSLTGTGRYEQYF. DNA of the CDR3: TGTGCCAGCAGCTTAACCGGGACAGGGAGGTACGAGCAGTACTTC.

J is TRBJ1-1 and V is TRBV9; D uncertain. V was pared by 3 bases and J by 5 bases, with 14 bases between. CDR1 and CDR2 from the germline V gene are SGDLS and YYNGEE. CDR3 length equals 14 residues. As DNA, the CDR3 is TGTGCCAGCAGCGGGGTTAAGGGAGGGACTGAAGCTTTCTTT. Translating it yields CASSGVKGGTEAFF.

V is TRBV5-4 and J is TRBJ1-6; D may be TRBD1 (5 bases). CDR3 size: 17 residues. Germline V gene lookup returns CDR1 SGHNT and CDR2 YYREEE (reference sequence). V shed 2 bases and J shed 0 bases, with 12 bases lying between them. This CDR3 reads CASSLGGASSYNSPLHF. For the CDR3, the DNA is TGTGCCAGCAGCTTAGGCGGGGCCAGCTCCTATAATTCACCCCTCCACTTT.

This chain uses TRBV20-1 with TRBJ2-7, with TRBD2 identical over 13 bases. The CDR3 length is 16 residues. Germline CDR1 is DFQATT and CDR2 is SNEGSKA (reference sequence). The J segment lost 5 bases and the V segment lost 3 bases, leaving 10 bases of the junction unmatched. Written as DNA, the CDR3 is TGCAGTGCTAGTCCCAGGACTAGCGGGAGTTTCGACGAGCAGTACTTC. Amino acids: CSASPRTSGSFDEQYF.

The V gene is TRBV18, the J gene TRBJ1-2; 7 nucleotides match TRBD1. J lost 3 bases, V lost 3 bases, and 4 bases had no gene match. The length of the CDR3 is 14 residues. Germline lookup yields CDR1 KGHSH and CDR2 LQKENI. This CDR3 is CASSPSTGYYGYTF. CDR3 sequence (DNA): TGTGCCAGCTCACCGTCGACAGGGTACTATGGCTACACCTTC.

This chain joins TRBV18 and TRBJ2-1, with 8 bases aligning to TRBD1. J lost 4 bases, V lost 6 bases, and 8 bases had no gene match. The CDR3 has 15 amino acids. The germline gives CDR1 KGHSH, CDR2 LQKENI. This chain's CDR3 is CASSPDRGLYNEQFF. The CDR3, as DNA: TGTGCCAGCTCCCCAGACAGGGGTCTTTACAATGAGCAGTTCTTC.

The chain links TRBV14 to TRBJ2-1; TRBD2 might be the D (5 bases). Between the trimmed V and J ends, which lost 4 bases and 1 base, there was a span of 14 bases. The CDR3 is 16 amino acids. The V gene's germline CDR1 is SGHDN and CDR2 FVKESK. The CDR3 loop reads CASSPLSGKSYNEQFF. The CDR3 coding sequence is TGTGCCAGCAGCCCCTTGTCGGGGAAGTCCTACAATGAGCAGTTCTTC.

The CDR3 bases are TGCGCCAGCAGCTGGACAGGGGAAACTGAAGCTTTCTTT. It encodes CASSWTGETEAFF. V gene TRBV5-1 combines with J gene TRBJ1-1, with 9 bases lining up with TRBD1. CDR3 length: 13 residues. CDR1 is SGHRS, CDR2 YFSETQ, per germline. V dropped 3 bases and J dropped 5; count of bases not matched to a gene: 2.

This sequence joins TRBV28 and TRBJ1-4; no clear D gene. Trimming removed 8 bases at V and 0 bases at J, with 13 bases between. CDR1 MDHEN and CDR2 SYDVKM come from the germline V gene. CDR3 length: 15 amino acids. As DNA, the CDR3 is TGTGCCAGCGCACCAACGGGAGCAACTAATGAAAAACTGTTTTTT. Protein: CASAPTGATNEKLFF.

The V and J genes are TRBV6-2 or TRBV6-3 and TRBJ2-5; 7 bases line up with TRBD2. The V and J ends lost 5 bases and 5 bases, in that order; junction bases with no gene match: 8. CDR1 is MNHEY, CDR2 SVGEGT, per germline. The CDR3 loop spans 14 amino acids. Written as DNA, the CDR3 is TGTGCCAGCAGTGGACTAGACCTGGGGGAGACCCAGTACTTC. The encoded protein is CASSGLDLGETQYF.

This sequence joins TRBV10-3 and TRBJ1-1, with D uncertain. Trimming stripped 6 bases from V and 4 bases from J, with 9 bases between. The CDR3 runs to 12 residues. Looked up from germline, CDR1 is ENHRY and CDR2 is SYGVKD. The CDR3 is CAISEAGTEAFF. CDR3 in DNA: TGTGCCATCAGCGAGGCGGGCACTGAAGCTTTCTTT.

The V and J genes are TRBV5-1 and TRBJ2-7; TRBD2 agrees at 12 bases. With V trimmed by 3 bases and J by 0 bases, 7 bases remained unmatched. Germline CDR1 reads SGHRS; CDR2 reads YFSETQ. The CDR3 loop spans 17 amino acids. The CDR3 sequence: CASSWSLAGGSSYEQYF. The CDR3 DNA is TGCGCCAGCAGCTGGTCTCTAGCGGGAGGGAGCTCCTACGAGCAGTACTTC.

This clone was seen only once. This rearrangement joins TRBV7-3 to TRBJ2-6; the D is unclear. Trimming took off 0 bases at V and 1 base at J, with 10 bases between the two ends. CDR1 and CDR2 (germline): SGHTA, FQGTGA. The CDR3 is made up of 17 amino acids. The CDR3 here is CASSLTTAVSGANVLTF. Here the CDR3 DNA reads TGTGCCAGCAGCTTAACGACTGCGGTTTCTGGGGCCAACGTCCTGACTTTC.

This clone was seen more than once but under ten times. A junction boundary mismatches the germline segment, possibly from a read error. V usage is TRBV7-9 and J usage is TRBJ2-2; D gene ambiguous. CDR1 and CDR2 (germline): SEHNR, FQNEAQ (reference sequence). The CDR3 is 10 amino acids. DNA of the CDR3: TGTGCCAGCAGCGCCGGTGAGCTGTTTTTT. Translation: CASSAGELFF.

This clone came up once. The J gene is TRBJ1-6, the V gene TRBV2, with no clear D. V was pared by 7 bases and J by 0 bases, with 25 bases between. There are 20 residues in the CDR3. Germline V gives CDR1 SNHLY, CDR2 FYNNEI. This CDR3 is CASTRLRGRIRSSYNSPLHF. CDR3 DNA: TGTGCCAGCACTCGTCTCCGCGGTAGAATTAGGAGCTCCTATAATTCACCCCTCCACTTT. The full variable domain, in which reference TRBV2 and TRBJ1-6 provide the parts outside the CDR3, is EPEVTQTPSHQVTQMGQEVILRCVPISNHLYFYWYRQILGQKVEFLVSFYNNEISEKSEIFDDQFSVERPDGSNFTLKIRSTKLEDSAMYFCASTRLRGRIRSSYNSPLHFGNGTRLTVT.

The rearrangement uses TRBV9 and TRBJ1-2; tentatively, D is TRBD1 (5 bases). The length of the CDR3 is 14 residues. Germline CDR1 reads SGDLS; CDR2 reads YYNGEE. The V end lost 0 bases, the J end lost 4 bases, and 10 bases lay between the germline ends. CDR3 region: CASSVGREGYGYTF. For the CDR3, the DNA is TGTGCCAGCAGCGTAGGCAGGGAGGGCTATGGCTACACCTTC.

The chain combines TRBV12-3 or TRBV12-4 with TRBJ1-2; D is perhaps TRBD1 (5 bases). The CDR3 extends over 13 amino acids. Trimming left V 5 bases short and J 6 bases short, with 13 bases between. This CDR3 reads CASSLGLGNGYTF. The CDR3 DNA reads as TGTGCCAGCAGTCTGGGGCTGGGGAATGGCTACACCTTC.

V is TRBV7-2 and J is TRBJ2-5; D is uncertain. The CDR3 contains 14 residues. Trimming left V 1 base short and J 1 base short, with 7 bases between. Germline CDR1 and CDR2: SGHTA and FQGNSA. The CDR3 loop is CASSLVHTQETQYF. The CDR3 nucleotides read TGTGCCAGCAGCTTAGTTCACACCCAAGAGACCCAGTACTTC.

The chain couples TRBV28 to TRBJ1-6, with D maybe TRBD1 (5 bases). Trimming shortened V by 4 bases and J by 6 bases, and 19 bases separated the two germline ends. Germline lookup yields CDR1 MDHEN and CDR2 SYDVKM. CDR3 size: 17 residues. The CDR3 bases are TGTGCCAGCAGTTCGGTAACCCGGGGGTATCGTAATTCACCCCTCCACTTT. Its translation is CASSSVTRGYRNSPLHF.

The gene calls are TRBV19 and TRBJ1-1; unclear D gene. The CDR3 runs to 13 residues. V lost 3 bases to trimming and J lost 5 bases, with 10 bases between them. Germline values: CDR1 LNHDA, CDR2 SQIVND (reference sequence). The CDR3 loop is CASSMGGSTEAFF. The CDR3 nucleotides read TGTGCCAGTAGTATGGGAGGTAGTACTGAAGCTTTCTTT.

The CDR3 protein is CASSRTGPQETQYF. CDR3 coding DNA: TGCGCCAGCAGCCGGACAGGGCCTCAAGAGACCCAGTACTTC. The rearrangement joins TRBV4-1 to TRBJ2-5; 8 nucleotides match TRBD1. Germline V lookup: CDR1 MGHRA, CDR2 YSYEKL. The CDR3 sequence is 14 residues long. V lost 4 bases, J lost 2 bases, and 3 bases stayed unmatched.

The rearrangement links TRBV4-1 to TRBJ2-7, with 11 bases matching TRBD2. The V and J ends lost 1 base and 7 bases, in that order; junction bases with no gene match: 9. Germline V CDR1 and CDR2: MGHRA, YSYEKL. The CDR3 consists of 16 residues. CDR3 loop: CASSQGPLAGVWEQYF. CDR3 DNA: TGCGCCAGCAGCCAAGGGCCACTAGCGGGAGTTTGGGAGCAGTACTTC.

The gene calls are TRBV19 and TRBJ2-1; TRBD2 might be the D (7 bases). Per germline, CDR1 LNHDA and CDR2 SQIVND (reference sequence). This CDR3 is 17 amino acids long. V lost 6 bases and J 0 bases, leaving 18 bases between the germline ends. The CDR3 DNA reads TGTGCCAGTAGAAAGAGTGGGGGCGGGAGCTCCTACAATGAGCAGTTCTTC. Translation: CASRKSGGGSSYNEQFF. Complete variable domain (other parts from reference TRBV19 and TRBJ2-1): DGGITQSPKYLFRKEGQNVTLSCEQNLNHDAMYWYRQDPGQGLRLIYYSQIVNDFQKGDIAEGYSVSREKKESFPLTVTSAQKNPTAFYLCASRKSGGGSSYNEQFFGPGTRLTVL.

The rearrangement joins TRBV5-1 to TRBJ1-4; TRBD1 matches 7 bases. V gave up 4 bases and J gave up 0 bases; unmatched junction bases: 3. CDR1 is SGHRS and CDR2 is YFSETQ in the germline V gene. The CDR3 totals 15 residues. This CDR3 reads CASSPGTATNEKLFF. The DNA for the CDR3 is TGCGCCAGCAGCCCAGGGACAGCAACTAATGAAAAACTGTTTTTT.

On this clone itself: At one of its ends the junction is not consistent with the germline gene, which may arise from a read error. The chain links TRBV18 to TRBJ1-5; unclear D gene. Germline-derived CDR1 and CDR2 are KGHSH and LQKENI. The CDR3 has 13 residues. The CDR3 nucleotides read TGTGCCAGCTCACTACAGAGCAAACAGCCCCAGCATTTT. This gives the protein CASSLQSKQPQHF.